This T cell receptor beta chain derives from a study of low-dose radiotherapy and immunotherapy resistance in tumors. Study context: Patients took aspirin (300 mg orally, daily) for four cycles beginning at cycle 1 day 1.

First-strand cDNA used TRAV- and TRBV-specific primers, covering alpha and beta chains. Using a constant-region primer together with a V-primer adapter, TCRs were subjected to around 20 PCR cycles of amplification. TCRdb fed the reads into MiXCR, producing one record per CDR3 protein. The repertoire consists of tens of thousands of distinct CDR3 sequences, with around 32% occurring once and the leading ten covering 8.5% to 14%. Trimming removed 5 bases from V and 5 bases from J, with 9 bases in between. The CDR3 totals 12 residues. The germline CDR1 and CDR2 sequences are MNHNS and SASEGT. Time point denoted: before trial treatment.

The receptor's source is a female donor with ovarian cancer. The chain recombines TRBV6-1 with TRBJ2-5; no definite D call. Sequenced material: PBMCs, taken before treatment. CDR3 sequence reads: CASSPNRETQYF. As DNA, the CDR3 is TGTGCCAGCAGTCCGAACCGGGAGACCCAGTACTTC.